The source of this TCR beta chain is a study of blood T cell repertoires in COVID-19. The protocol was immunoSEQ multiplex PCR, while the TCRdb copy is restricted to in-frame clones and leaves out a portion. The sample gives about 360,000 clones, about 88% of which show up once; under 8.5% is in the top ten. V lost 3 bases, J lost 6 bases, and 16 bases lay in between. The CDR3 loop spans 16 amino acids. Germline assignment: CDR1 SGHRS and CDR2 YFSETQ. Seattle's enrolled individuals joined amid active infection and were then monitored longitudinally. V usage is TRBV5-1 and J usage is TRBJ1-6; maybe TRBD1 (6 bases). The receptor was isolated from a woman between 55 and 75 years old with COVID-19, enrolled during active disease. Sequences were obtained from peripheral blood. This CDR3 reads CASSSLGTKLNSPLHF. CDR3 in DNA: TGCGCCAGCAGCTCCCTCGGGACAAAACTTAATTCACCCCTCCACTTT.